This paragraph covers one T cell receptor (beta chain) sequence. What it binds is not known. The repertoire was sequenced with immunoSEQ multiplex PCR; TCRdb's copy has only in-frame clones and lacks some. The sample holds tens of thousands of clones; around 90% are singletons and the top ten take roughly 12%. The sample originates from a study of PD-L1 blockade in urothelial cancer. Across the study: At 6 weeks and at 3 weeks (second dose) after treatment start, blood was analyzed. Reported median T cell count for blood samples was more than 140,000. Study-wide points: Durable-benefit patients had greater expansion of tumor-associated blood clones at 3 weeks.

The time point here: peripheral blood 6 weeks after treatment start. Disease in patients was locally advanced or metastatic urothelial carcinoma. The CDR3 consists of 16 residues. The ends were cut back, 3 bases at V and 12 bases at J, with 25 bases in the middle. Germline loops: CDR1 MNHEY, CDR2 SVGAGI. The source material was PBMCs, sampled around atezolizumab (anti-PD-L1) treatment. This chain connects TRBV6-5 to TRBJ2-3, with a tentative D call TRBD1 (6 bases). This TCR came from a woman aged 55-75 years with urothelial cancer. CDR3 residues: CASSYTGGLEFSLQYF. The CDR3 DNA reads as TGTGCCAGCAGTTATACTGGGGGCCTAGAATTCAGCCTCCAGTATTTT.